This is a list of T cell receptor beta chains from one sample in a study of blood T cell repertoires in COVID-19. Sequenced by immunoSEQ multiplex PCR; TCRdb stores in-frame clones only, minus some. The data show tens of thousands of clones, approximately 83% seen once. The sequencing input was peripheral blood. Source of these receptors: a human donor in a cohort sampled during active COVID-19. Both conserved end residues are part of each CDR3. The D gene is left open where the match is weak. Size is omitted from some rows. Given values are once, few, many or a class for expanded clones.

clone_size	j_call	v_call	d_call	cdr3_nt	cdr3_aa
NA	TRBJ1-2	TRBV7-8	NA	TGTGCCAGCAGCTTAAATAGGCAGGCCTCCTATGGCTACACCTTC	CASSLNRQASYGYTF
NA	TRBJ2-3	TRBV19	TRBD2	TGTGCCAGTAGTATGGGGAGCGGGAGGGCCATACATACGCAGTATTTT	CASSMGSGRAIHTQYF
NA	TRBJ2-5	TRBV5-1	NA	TGCGCCAGCAGCTTGAACAGGGTAGCTGAGACCCAGTACTTC	CASSLNRVAETQYF
NA	TRBJ1-2	TRBV11-2	NA	TGTGCCAGCAGCTTAGATCGGGCAGGGCGCTACACCTTC	CASSLDRAGRYTF
NA	TRBJ2-7	TRBV28	NA	TGTGCCAGCACCCACTGGAGGTCCTCCTACGAGCAGTACTTC	CASTHWRSSYEQYF
few	TRBJ1-5	TRBV5-6	NA	TGTGCCAGCAGCCTCCTTGGGGGGGGAGGTCAGCCCCAGCATTTT	CASSLLGGGGQPQHF
NA	TRBJ2-7	TRBV5-1	TRBD2	TGCGCCAGCAGCCCCGGACTAGGGGAGTTCTACGAGCAGTACTTC	CASSPGLGEFYEQYF
NA	TRBJ2-5	TRBV10-1	NA	TGCGCCAGCAGTGAGTCGCGGGGAAGGCAAGAGACCCAGTACTTC	CASSESRGRQETQYF
NA	TRBJ1-1	TRBV10-3	NA	TGTGCCATCAGTCGCGCTAACACTGAAGCTTTCTTT	CAISRANTEAFF
few	TRBJ1-5	TRBV19	TRBD1	TGTGCCAGTAGTACTGAAGGAGGGGGCCTCCTGGGGCCCCAGCATTTT	CASSTEGGGLLGPQHF
NA	TRBJ2-3	TRBV7-3	TRBD1	TGTGCCAGCAGCTCGACAGGGAGTGGGTCAGATACGCAGTATTTT	CASSSTGSGSDTQYF
NA	TRBJ2-5	TRBV5-1	TRBD1	TGCGCCAGCAGCCCTGGACAGGGAAGGGTGTCCCGGGAGACCCAGTACTTC	CASSPGQGRVSRETQYF
NA	TRBJ2-2	TRBV18	NA	TGTGCCAGCTCACCAAATTCTAGGACCGGGGAGCTGTTTTTT	CASSPNSRTGELFF
once	TRBJ2-5	TRBV7-8	TRBD1	TGTGCCAGCAGCTTAACAGGGGGAGACCCAGTTGTTCGGTACTTC	CASSLTGGDPVVRYF
NA	TRBJ2-7	TRBV5-6	TRBD2	TGTGCCAGCAGCTTGGCCCCTCAGGCCGGGAGGGTGGAGCAGTACTTC	CASSLAPQAGRVEQYF
NA	TRBJ2-7	TRBV21-1	NA	TGTGCCAGCAGCAGCCCCGGGACAGGGGGAAACGAGCAGTACTTC	CASSSPGTGGNEQYF
NA	TRBJ2-1	TRBV5-5	TRBD1	TGTGCCAGCAGCCGTTCGTTTGGACAGGGGGCGGATGAGCAGTTCTTC	CASSRSFGQGADEQFF
NA	TRBJ1-1	TRBV20-1	NA	TGCAGTGCTATGGGTGGGAGAGCTTTCTTT	CSAMGGRAFF
NA	TRBJ2-7	TRBV29-1	TRBD2	TGCAGCGTGCTACTAGCGTTGACCTACGAGCAGTACTTC	CSVLLALTYEQYF
NA	TRBJ1-5	TRBV2	NA	TGTGCCAGCAGTGCGACGAGCAGACTACCCAATCAGCCCCAGCATTTT	CASSATSRLPNQPQHF
NA	TRBJ1-1	TRBV7-8	NA	TGTGCCAGCAGCTTACTGGCGCAAGGGAGGGCTGAAGCTTTCTTT	CASSLLAQGRAEAFF
many	TRBJ1-5	TRBV19	TRBD1	TGTGCCAGTAGTGGAGGACAGGGGGGCAATCAGCCCCAGCATTTT	CASSGGQGGNQPQHF
NA	TRBJ1-2	TRBV9	NA	TGTGCCAGCAGCGGCACGCGAGCAGGGGACTATGGCTACACCTTC	CASSGTRAGDYGYTF
few	TRBJ1-3	TRBV4-2	NA	TGTGCCAGCAGCCAAAGGGGCTCTGGAAACACCATATATTTT	CASSQRGSGNTIYF
NA	TRBJ1-2	TRBV6-5	NA	TGTGCCAGCAGTCAGGGTTGGTCCAAAATCTATGGCTACACCTTC	CASSQGWSKIYGYTF
few	TRBJ1-1	TRBV28	NA	TGTGCCAGCAGTTTAAAGGGGCTTACCCAGAACACTGAAGCTTTCTTT	CASSLKGLTQNTEAFF
NA	TRBJ2-7	TRBV30	NA	TGTGCCTGGAGTGTACGAGGGGGGCAGTACTTC	CAWSVRGGQYF
NA	TRBJ2-1	TRBV11-2	NA	TGTGCCAGCAGCCTAAGAACTTTGTACAATGAGCAGTTCTTC	CASSLRTLYNEQFF
NA	TRBJ2-3	TRBV18	TRBD2	TGTGCCAGCTCACTAGCGGGAGGGCCCTCAGATACGCAGTATTTT	CASSLAGGPSDTQYF
NA	TRBJ2-1	TRBV19	NA	TGTGCCAGTAGTATTCTCTTTCGGAATGAGCAGTTCTTC	CASSILFRNEQFF
NA	TRBJ2-5	TRBV7-9	NA	TGTGCCAGCAGCTTACAGGAGGTTTTCCGAGAACAAGAGACCCAGTACTTC	CASSLQEVFREQETQYF
NA	TRBJ2-7	TRBV11-2	NA	TGTGCCTACTGGGACGGGAGCTCCTACGAGCAGTACTTC	CAYWDGSSYEQYF
NA	TRBJ2-7	TRBV7-2	TRBD1	TGTGCCAGCAGCCCGAATCGGAGACAGGGGGCCTACGAGCAGTACTTC	CASSPNRRQGAYEQYF
NA	TRBJ1-3	TRBV7-9	TRBD1	TGTGCCAGCAGCTATCACAGGGGCCTTGAAAACACCATATATTTT	CASSYHRGLENTIYF
NA	TRBJ2-1	TRBV11-2	TRBD1	TGTGCCAGCAGCCGAAGTGGACAGGGGGACAATGAGCAGTTCTTC	CASSRSGQGDNEQFF
NA	TRBJ1-2	TRBV7-9	NA	TGTGCCAGCAGCTTACGCCAGGCCGATAACTATGGCTACACCTTC	CASSLRQADNYGYTF
NA	TRBJ2-7	TRBV7-9	TRBD1	TGTGCCAGCTCAAGACCAGGGGGCGTCTACGAGCAGTACTTC	CASSRPGGVYEQYF
NA	TRBJ1-5	TRBV10-3	NA	TGTGCCTCCCGGGGGGAGGCGGGTTTCAATCAGCCCCAGCATTTT	CASRGEAGFNQPQHF
NA	TRBJ2-3	TRBV10-1	NA	TGCGCCAGCAGACGGGACAACACAGATACGCAGTATTTT	CASRRDNTDTQYF
NA	TRBJ2-1	TRBV2	NA	TGTGCCAGCAAGCTTAGCACTTCGGGCAATGAGCAGTTCTTC	CASKLSTSGNEQFF
NA	TRBJ2-1	TRBV7-3	NA	TGTGCCAGCAGCTTAACCCGCGGGGCAGCCTACAATGAGCAGTTCTTC	CASSLTRGAAYNEQFF
once	TRBJ1-5	TRBV27	TRBD1	TGTGCCAGCAGCCAATATAACTCCCGGGACAGGGGGGATCAGCCCCAGCATTTT	CASSQYNSRDRGDQPQHF
NA	TRBJ2-2	TRBV24-1	TRBD1	TGTGCCGCAGGGGGCCCCGGGGAGCTGTTTTTT	CAAGGPGELFF
once	TRBJ1-1	TRBV27	NA	TGTGCCAGCAGTTGGGCAGGGGAAGCTTTCTTT	CASSWAGEAFF
NA	TRBJ1-5	TRBV28	NA	TGTGCCAGCAGTTTAACCACAGGGTTCAATCAGCCCCAGCATTTT	CASSLTTGFNQPQHF
NA	TRBJ1-5	TRBV4-1	TRBD1	TGCGCCAGCAGCCTACAGGGGGCGCGGAGCAATCAGCCCCAGCATTTT	CASSLQGARSNQPQHF
NA	TRBJ2-1	TRBV18	NA	TGTGCCAGCTCACCGCGTCAGCGTTCGAATGAGCAGTTCTTC	CASSPRQRSNEQFF
NA	TRBJ2-3	TRBV7-2	NA	TGTGCCAGCAGCTTAGAAGGAGTTAGTCTTGGAGATACGCAGTATTTT	CASSLEGVSLGDTQYF
NA	TRBJ2-1	TRBV28	TRBD2	TGTGCCAGCAGACCGGGACTAGCGGGAGTCTACAATGAGCAGTTCTTC	CASRPGLAGVYNEQFF
NA	TRBJ2-3	TRBV29-1	NA	TGCAGCGTTGAAGATCGCGCCCGGAGCCAGGGGTCCACAGATACGCAGTATTTT	CSVEDRARSQGSTDTQYF
NA	TRBJ2-2	TRBV24-1	NA	TGTGCCACCAGTGATTTCTACGGCGGGGAGCTGTTTTTT	CATSDFYGGELFF
NA	TRBJ2-7	TRBV28	TRBD2	TGTGCCAGGCGATCCGGGACTAAACTTTACGAGCAGTACTTC	CARRSGTKLYEQYF
once	TRBJ2-5	TRBV11-3	NA	TGTGCCAGCAGGGGATGGGGCAGCCAAGAGACCCAGTACTTC	CASRGWGSQETQYF
once	TRBJ2-1	TRBV5-4	NA	TGTGTCAGCAGCTTGGAGCGCTCCTACAATGAGCAGTTCTTC	CVSSLERSYNEQFF
once	TRBJ1-2	TRBV28	NA	TGTGCCAGCAGTTTAGGCAGACAGGATACTAACTATGGCTACACCTTC	CASSLGRQDTNYGYTF
NA	TRBJ1-2	TRBV4-2	NA	TGTGCCAGCAGCCAAGTTCCTCTGGGACAACCGGGGGGCTACACCTTC	CASSQVPLGQPGGYTF
NA	TRBJ1-1	TRBV4-3	TRBD1	TGCGCCAGCAGCCCGAGGACAGGGGGCGGGATTGAAGCTTTCTTT	CASSPRTGGGIEAFF